These 18 T cell receptor beta chains share one sample of origin, sequenced in a study of PD-L1 blockade in urothelial cancer. Repertoires were generated with immunoSEQ multiplex PCR, while TCRdb's copy carries only in-frame clones and drops some. The repertoire consists of tens of thousands of clones, with approximately 77% occurring once and the leading ten covering approximately 3.3%. Sequences were derived from PBMCs, sampled around atezolizumab (anti-PD-L1) treatment. The source of these receptors is a man between 65 and 85 years old with urothelial cancer.

The chain recombines TRBV20-1 with TRBJ2-1; D unclear. The germline V gene has CDR1 DFQATT and CDR2 SNEGSKA (reference sequence). The CDR3 contains 11 residues. V was cut by 6 bases and J by 9 bases, with 12 bases left in between. CDR3 DNA: TGCAGTGCCCCCCTGGGCCGTGAGCAGTTCTTC. Protein sequence: CSAPLGREQFF.

This chain links TRBV28 with TRBJ2-1, with 7 bases identical to TRBD2. The CDR3 loop spans 15 amino acids. The junction had 12 bases not matched to a gene; V was cut back by 5 bases and J by 8 bases. Germline values: CDR1 MDHEN, CDR2 SYDVKM. The CDR3 sequence is CASSPRGAGSYEQFF. As DNA, the CDR3 is TGTGCCAGCAGTCCGCGTGGAGCGGGAAGCTATGAGCAGTTCTTC.

The chain carries TRBV6-6 and TRBJ2-1, with D unclear. V lost 2 bases to trimming and J lost 6 bases, with 11 bases between them. There are 14 residues in the CDR3. Germline V gene lookup returns CDR1 MNHNY and CDR2 SVGAGI (reference sequence). CDR3 bases: TGTGCCAGCAGTTACGTCGGTCCTACCAATGAGCAGTTCTTC. Its translation: CASSYVGPTNEQFF.

J is TRBJ2-1 and V is TRBV14, with a possible D match to TRBD1 (6 bases). Germline V gene data show CDR1 as SGHDN and CDR2 as FVKESK. The CDR3 spans 15 residues. V was clipped by 4 bases and J by 3 bases, with 13 bases between them. The CDR3 sequence: CASSPLRGNYNEQFF. CDR3 DNA: TGTGCCAGCAGCCCCTTGAGGGGGAACTACAATGAGCAGTTCTTC.

The rearrangement uses TRBV4-3 and TRBJ1-6; weak D call: TRBD1 (6 bases). The CDR3 is 15 amino acids. Deletions cut 2 bases from V and 7 bases from J, with 12 bases between. Germline loops: CDR1 LGHNA, CDR2 YSLEER. The CDR3 here is CASSQSPDRNSPLHF. For the CDR3, the DNA is TGCGCCAGCAGCCAATCCCCGGACAGAAATTCACCCCTCCACTTT.

The genes are TRBV4-3 and TRBJ1-4; 12 bases are a match to TRBD1. J lost 5 bases, V lost 3 bases, and 4 bases had no gene match. Germline CDR1 reads LGHNA; CDR2 reads YSLEER. The length of the CDR3 is 16 residues. CDR3 protein: CASSQGTGGWNEKLFF. In nucleotides, the CDR3 is TGCGCCAGCAGCCAGGGGACAGGGGGCTGGAATGAAAAACTGTTTTTT.

The genes are TRBV5-1 and TRBJ2-7, with D unclear. Germline CDR1 SGHRS, CDR2 YFSETQ. Trimming pared 0 bases from V and 1 base from J, leaving 11 bases between. The CDR3 extends over 15 amino acids. The CDR3 loop reads CASSLGDTTSYEQYF. The CDR3 DNA sequence: TGCGCCAGCAGCTTGGGAGACACAACTTCCTACGAGCAGTACTTC.

The V gene is TRBV4-2, the J gene TRBJ1-2; D unresolved. V was pared by 0 bases and J by 0 bases, with 11 bases between. Germline loops: CDR1 LGHNA, CDR2 YNFKEQ. The CDR3 spans 16 residues. The CDR3 spells CASSQDRTTPNYGYTF. The CDR3 nucleotides read TGTGCCAGCAGCCAAGATCGGACTACACCTAACTATGGCTACACCTTC.

The gene calls are TRBV18 and TRBJ2-1; 15 bases are shared with TRBD2. The germline CDR1 and CDR2 sequences are KGHSH and LQKENI. V was pared by 2 bases and J by 5 bases, with 4 bases of the junction left unmatched. The CDR3 loop spans 17 amino acids. The CDR3 spells CASSPGLAGGPHNEQFF. The CDR3 coding sequence is TGTGCCAGCTCACCAGGACTAGCGGGAGGGCCCCACAATGAGCAGTTCTTC.

Relative to its sample, this clone is medium-sized. The V and J genes are TRBV5-1 and TRBJ1-1; maybe TRBD1 (5 bases). The CDR3 totals 15 residues. From germline, CDR1 is SGHRS and CDR2 YFSETQ. V was clipped by 2 bases and J by 2 bases, with 13 bases between them. The CDR3 nucleotides read TGCGCCAGCAGCTTATTAGGGGATATAAACACTGAAGCTTTCTTT. Residues: CASSLLGDINTEAFF.

J is TRBJ1-1 and V is TRBV19, with TRBD1 identical over 9 bases. V was pared by 7 bases and J by 0 bases, with 15 bases of the junction left unmatched. This CDR3 region has 18 residues. Germline V gene lookup returns CDR1 LNHDA and CDR2 SQIVND (reference sequence). The CDR3 DNA is TGTGCCAGTACTCCCTGGAGCCCCGGGACAGGGATGAACACTGAAGCTTTCTTT. Its protein is CASTPWSPGTGMNTEAFF.

The gene calls are TRBV25-1 and TRBJ2-7, with 8 bases fitting TRBD1. The CDR3 runs to 16 residues. Germline assignment: CDR1 MGHDK and CDR2 SYGVNS. V shed 2 bases and J 6 bases; nucleotides not matched to a gene: 12. CDR3 residues: CASSERFGQGLFEQYF. CDR3 DNA: TGTGCCAGCAGTGAACGTTTCGGACAGGGACTTTTCGAGCAGTACTTC.

V and J are TRBV11-2 and TRBJ2-7, with 7 bases matching TRBD1. Trimming removed 5 bases from V and 4 bases from J; junction bases left unmatched: 8. Germline assignment: CDR1 SGHAT and CDR2 FQNNGV. There are 14 residues in the CDR3. CDR3 sequence: CASSTRGLYYEQYF. CDR3 nucleotide sequence: TGTGCCAGCAGCACCAGGGGGTTGTATTACGAGCAGTACTTC.

The gene calls are TRBV5-1 and TRBJ2-7; 7 bases fit TRBD1. The CDR3 runs 14 residues. Trimming removed 3 bases from V and 5 bases from J; junction bases left unmatched: 8. CDR1 SGHRS and CDR2 YFSETQ come from the germline V gene. The CDR3 spells CASSSVTGSNEQYF. In DNA, the CDR3 is TGCGCCAGCAGCTCGGTGACAGGGTCCAACGAGCAGTACTTC.

As DNA, the CDR3 is TGTGCCAGCTCCACGGGGGCAGGGAGGGGTACCTACGAGCAGTACTTC. It specifies CASSTGAGRGTYEQYF. The chain employs TRBV18 and TRBJ2-7, with D perhaps matching TRBD2 (7 bases). CDR3 length equals 16 residues. Trimming cost V 6 bases and J 2 bases, with 20 bases left between them. In germline, CDR1 is KGHSH, CDR2 LQKENI.

This clone was observed once. This sequence joins TRBV18 and TRBJ2-3; 12 positions agree with TRBD2. Unmatched junction bases numbered 3, after V lost 3 bases and J lost 2 bases. CDR1 is KGHSH and CDR2 is LQKENI in the germline V gene. This CDR3 is built from 16 residues. The CDR3 loop reads CASSPTSGGSTDTQYF. The CDR3, as DNA: TGTGCCAGCTCACCTACTAGCGGGGGGTCCACAGATACGCAGTATTTT.

The CDR3 nucleotides read TGTGCCAGCAGCACCCAGGGGAGCTACTCCTACGAGCAGTACTTC. As protein: CASSTQGSYSYEQYF. The chain carries TRBV7-9 and TRBJ2-7; the D gene is possibly TRBD1 (6 bases). V dropped 5 bases and J dropped 0 bases, with 14 bases sitting between them. The CDR3 totals 15 residues. The germline V gene has CDR1 SEHNR and CDR2 FQNEAQ (reference sequence).

J is TRBJ2-7 and V is TRBV5-6, with D maybe TRBD2 (6 bases). Trimming removed 2 bases at V and 4 bases at J, with 7 bases between. Germline loops: CDR1 SGHDT, CDR2 YYEEEE. This CDR3 has 12 amino acids. The chain's CDR3 is CASSLGGYEQYF. As DNA, the CDR3 is TGTGCCAGCAGCTTAGGAGGGTACGAGCAGTACTTC.